What follows are 18 T cell receptor beta chains derived from one specimen sequenced in a study of cytomegalovirus exposure and HLA in healthy donors. Profiled with immunoSEQ multiplex PCR; TCRdb holds only in-frame clones, not every one. Of 100,000 to 150,000 clones listed, approximately 91% are singletons. The specimen sequenced was PBMCs. These receptors came from a man between 18 and 35 years old in good health and CMV-seropositive.

The genes are TRBV7-2 and TRBJ2-5; 9 bases map to TRBD2. This CDR3 has 14 residues. Germline V CDR1 and CDR2: SGHTA, FQGNSA. V shed 3 bases and J 5 bases; nucleotides not matched to a gene: 4. The CDR3 nucleotides are TGTGCCAGCAGCTTGGCGGGGGGGAGGGAGACCCAGTACTTC. Its protein is CASSLAGGRETQYF. The variable domain in full, completed from reference TRBV7-2 and TRBJ2-5, reads GAGVSQSPSNKVTEKGKDVELRCDPISGHTALYWYRQSLGQGLEFLIYFQGNSAPDKSGLPSDRFSAERTGGSVSTLTIQRTQQEDSAVYLCASSLAGGRETQYFGPGTRLLVL.

The gene calls are TRBV4-3 and TRBJ2-7; TRBD2 matches 8 bases. CDR1 and CDR2 from the germline V gene are LGHNA and YSLEER. CDR3 length: 16 amino acids. The J segment lost 3 bases and the V segment lost 4 bases, leaving 11 bases of the junction unmatched. For the CDR3, the DNA is TGCGCCAGCAGCCGGACCCTCGGGGGGGCCGGCTACGAGCAGTACTTC. This gives the protein CASSRTLGGAGYEQYF.

The chain uses TRBV9 and TRBJ2-2, with D possibly TRBD1 on 6 matching bases. The CDR3 runs 16 residues. CDR1 SGDLS and CDR2 YYNGEE come from the germline V gene. V lost 0 bases, J lost 8 bases, and 17 bases lay in between. CDR3 sequence: CASSVVGGLNTGELFF. In DNA form, the CDR3 reads TGTGCCAGCAGCGTAGTAGGGGGTTTAAATACTGGGGAGCTGTTTTTT.

CDR3 DNA sequence: TGCGCCAGCACCCCTGGGACAGGGGGACAGAACACTGAAGCTTTCTTT. Translated, it gives CASTPGTGGQNTEAFF. V gene TRBV5-1 combines with J gene TRBJ1-1; 11 nucleotides match TRBD1. V lost 6 bases to trimming and J lost 1 base; unmatched junction nucleotides: 8. Germline V gene sequence: CDR1 SGHRS, CDR2 YFSETQ. The CDR3 consists of 16 residues.

The rearrangement uses TRBV27 and TRBJ2-7; TRBD1 agrees at 7 bases. Per the germline V gene, CDR1 is MNHEY and CDR2 is SMNVEV (reference sequence). The CDR3 extends over 14 amino acids. J gave up 0 bases and V 6 bases, and 5 bases lay outside the gene matches. DNA of the CDR3: TGTGCCAGCAGCTTAGGGACAGCCTCCTACGAGCAGTACTTC. Translating gives CASSLGTASYEQYF.

The J gene is TRBJ2-1, the V gene TRBV9, with D possibly matching TRBD1 (6 bases). The CDR3 covers 16 residues. CDR1 and CDR2 from the germline V gene are SGDLS and YYNGEE. Deletions cut 2 bases from V and 0 bases from J, with 12 bases between. CDR3 protein: CASSVGTGSSYNEQFF. The CDR3 DNA reads as TGTGCCAGCAGCGTTGGAACAGGGAGCTCCTACAATGAGCAGTTCTTC.

This chain links TRBV2 with TRBJ2-1; perhaps TRBD1 as D (5 bases). CDR1 SNHLY and CDR2 FYNNEI come from the germline V gene. This CDR3 spans 16 amino acids. Trimming took 7 bases from V and 8 from J, leaving 24 bases between them. CDR3 protein: CASTKEGALTVHEQFF. CDR3 bases: TGTGCCAGCACCAAGGAAGGGGCCCTCACGGTCCATGAGCAGTTCTTC.

The V and J genes are TRBV5-6 and TRBJ2-2; D gene ambiguous. Trimming took 2 bases from V and 0 from J, leaving 14 bases between them. CDR3 size: 17 residues. The germline CDR1 and CDR2 sequences are SGHDT and YYEEEE. The CDR3 nucleotides are TGTGCCAGCAGCTTTAAACGGGTTGTGACGAACACCGGGGAGCTGTTTTTT. Translation: CASSFKRVVTNTGELFF.

This clone was detected once. The rearrangement uses TRBV10-3 and TRBJ2-3; TRBD2 is a possible D gene (5 bases). V lost 10 bases to trimming and J lost 4 bases, with 15 bases between them. The CDR3 is 13 amino acids. Germline loops: CDR1 ENHRY, CDR2 SYGVKD. CDR3 sequence (DNA): TGTGCCACATCCCCCCCGGGGTCAGATACGCAGTATTTT. Amino acids: CATSPPGSDTQYF.

J is TRBJ2-1 and V is TRBV2; TRBD1 might be the D (6 bases). Trimming pared 5 bases from V and 0 bases from J, leaving 8 bases between. There are 14 residues in the CDR3. Germline V gene lookup returns CDR1 SNHLY and CDR2 FYNNEI. Here the CDR3 DNA reads TGTGCCAGCAGTACGGACAGCTCCTACAATGAGCAGTTCTTC. Amino acids: CASSTDSSYNEQFF. The full variable domain, its missing parts supplied by reference TRBV2 and TRBJ2-1, is EPEVTQTPSHQVTQMGQEVILRCVPISNHLYFYWYRQILGQKVEFLVSFYNNEISEKSEIFDDQFSVERPDGSNFTLKIRSTKLEDSAMYFCASSTDSSYNEQFFGPGTRLTVL.

This sequence joins TRBV11-2 and TRBJ2-2, with D unresolved. This CDR3 has 12 amino acids. The germline V gene encodes CDR1 SGHAT and CDR2 FQNNGV. Trimming shortened V by 5 bases and J by 6 bases, and 7 bases separated the two germline ends. CDR3 protein: CASSHNSGELFF. The DNA of the CDR3 is TGTGCCAGCAGCCACAATTCCGGGGAGCTGTTTTTT.

The chain is built from TRBV19 and TRBJ2-1; unclear D gene. Germline-derived CDR1 and CDR2 are LNHDA and SQIVND (reference sequence). Trimming cost V 0 bases and J 1 base, with 4 bases left between them. The CDR3 length is 14 residues. The CDR3 nucleotides are TGTGCCAGTAGTATAGACCTTTCCTACAATGAGCAGTTCTTC. Translated: CASSIDLSYNEQFF.

This clone has only a few counts. V gene TRBV28 combines with J gene TRBJ1-2; weak D call: TRBD1 (5 bases). Germline CDR1 and CDR2: MDHEN and SYDVKM. CDR3 length equals 15 residues. Trimming removed 4 bases from V and 4 bases from J, with 16 bases in between. The CDR3 spells CASSSYRPGLYGYTF. The CDR3 DNA follows: TGTGCCAGCAGTTCTTATAGGCCAGGGCTCTATGGCTACACCTTC.

This chain connects TRBV7-2 to TRBJ1-2, with D tentatively TRBD1 (5 bases). V lost 3 bases and J lost 4, with 18 bases in between. This CDR3 contains 16 residues. Germline values: CDR1 SGHTA, CDR2 FQGNSA. CDR3 protein: CASSLMTQGLGYGYTF. The CDR3 nucleotides are TGTGCCAGCAGCTTGATGACCCAGGGATTGGGCTATGGCTACACCTTC.

J is TRBJ2-7 and V is TRBV19; possibly TRBD2 for D (5 bases). V was trimmed by 3 bases and J by 0 bases, leaving 6 bases between them. This CDR3 has 13 residues. CDR1 is LNHDA, CDR2 SQIVND, per germline (reference sequence). The chain's CDR3 is CASSMGSSYEQYF. CDR3 nucleotide sequence: TGTGCCAGTAGTATGGGGAGCTCCTACGAGCAGTACTTC. Looking up the rest from reference TRBV19 and TRBJ2-7 gives the full variable domain: DGGITQSPKYLFRKEGQNVTLSCEQNLNHDAMYWYRQDPGQGLRLIYYSQIVNDFQKGDIAEGYSVSREKKESFPLTVTSAQKNPTAFYLCASSMGSSYEQYFGPGTRLTVT.

The chain carries TRBV6-6 and TRBJ1-2; D may be TRBD1 (5 bases). The CDR3 is made up of 13 amino acids. Germline V CDR1 and CDR2: MNHNY, SVGAGI (reference sequence). Trimming took 7 bases from V and 8 from J, leaving 17 bases between them. The CDR3 DNA follows: TGTGCCAGCAAATCTGGGGGGGGATTCGGCTACACCTTC. Translated: CASKSGGGFGYTF.

CDR3: CASSLVGHAEGDEQYF. Written as DNA, the CDR3 is TGTGCCAGCAGCTTGGTCGGACACGCAGAAGGGGACGAGCAGTACTTC. The rearrangement uses TRBV5-4 and TRBJ2-7; perhaps TRBD1 as D (5 bases). Trimming stripped 0 bases from V and 5 bases from J, with 18 bases between. Germline-derived CDR1 and CDR2 are SGHNT and YYREEE (reference sequence). The CDR3 sequence is 16 residues long. Variable domain in full (rest from reference TRBV5-4 and TRBJ2-7): ETGVTQSPTHLIKTRGQQVTLRCSSQSGHNTVSWYQQALGQGPQFIFQYYREEENGRGNFPPRFSGLQFPNYSSELNVNALELDDSALYLCASSLVGHAEGDEQYFGPGTRLTVT.

CDR3 sequence reads: CASSFRVGGLATEAFF. The DNA of the CDR3 is TGTGCCAGTAGTTTCCGAGTCGGGGGTCTGGCCACTGAAGCTTTCTTT. The V and J genes are TRBV19 and TRBJ1-1; a weak D match, TRBD1 (5 bases). The CDR3 runs to 16 residues. V lost 5 bases, J lost 4 bases, and 20 bases lay in between. CDR1 is LNHDA, CDR2 SQIVND, per germline (reference sequence).